This T cell receptor beta chain is from a study of CD8 T cells in Susac syndrome. The germline CDR1 and CDR2 sequences are SGHAT and FQNNGV. The length of the CDR3 is 17 residues. Trimming shortened V by 3 bases and J by 3 bases, and 18 bases separated the two germline ends. Sequencing of TCR beta was performed on blood CD8+ T cells and on blood CD4+ T cells. It was negative isolation that provided the CD8+ and CD4+ T cells, whereas TEMRA cells were enriched by FACS. Random hexamers primed reverse transcription of about 0.45 to 1 ug RNA. The immunoSEQ assay covered 54 Vbeta and 13 Jbeta segments for CDR3. TCRdb independently ran MiXCR on the immunoSEQ multiplex PCR reads; one entry per CDR3 protein. The repertoire holds 200,000 to 250,000 distinct CDR3 sequences, with about 96% as singletons.

The sequencing input was CD4+ T cells from PBMCs. This sequence was found in a human donor with multiple sclerosis. The chain joins TRBV11-2 to TRBJ2-4, with a possible D match to TRBD1 (6 bases). The CDR3 reads CASSFTTGTSSKNIQYF. The CDR3 DNA reads TGTGCCAGCAGCTTTACAACCGGGACAAGCAGCAAAAACATTCAGTACTTC.